This T cell receptor beta chain came from a study of cytomegalovirus exposure and HLA in healthy donors. PCR amplification relied on 60 Vbeta primers (plus 13 Jbeta primers). Clones were read by immunoSEQ multiplex PCR, and TCRdb kept only the in-frame ones, dropping some. The top ten hold 2% to 2.5% of the sample, which has some 120,000 clones, 70% to 80% seen once. Between the trimmed V and J ends, which lost 5 bases and 3 bases, there was a span of 10 bases. CDR3 length: 14 amino acids. Germline loops: CDR1 SNHLY, CDR2 FYNNEI. The chain couples TRBV2 to TRBJ1-4; D unclear. The source is a man younger than 30 in good health and CMV-seronegative. The sample consisted of PBMCs. CDR3 sequence: CASSKQRANEKLFF. DNA of the CDR3: TGTGCCAGCAGTAAACAGAGGGCTAATGAAAAACTGTTTTTT. Supplemented by reference TRBV2 and TRBJ1-4, the full variable domain reads EPEVTQTPSHQVTQMGQEVILRCVPISNHLYFYWYRQILGQKVEFLVSFYNNEISEKSEIFDDQFSVERPDGSNFTLKIRSTKLEDSAMYFCASSKQRANEKLFFGSGTQLSVL.